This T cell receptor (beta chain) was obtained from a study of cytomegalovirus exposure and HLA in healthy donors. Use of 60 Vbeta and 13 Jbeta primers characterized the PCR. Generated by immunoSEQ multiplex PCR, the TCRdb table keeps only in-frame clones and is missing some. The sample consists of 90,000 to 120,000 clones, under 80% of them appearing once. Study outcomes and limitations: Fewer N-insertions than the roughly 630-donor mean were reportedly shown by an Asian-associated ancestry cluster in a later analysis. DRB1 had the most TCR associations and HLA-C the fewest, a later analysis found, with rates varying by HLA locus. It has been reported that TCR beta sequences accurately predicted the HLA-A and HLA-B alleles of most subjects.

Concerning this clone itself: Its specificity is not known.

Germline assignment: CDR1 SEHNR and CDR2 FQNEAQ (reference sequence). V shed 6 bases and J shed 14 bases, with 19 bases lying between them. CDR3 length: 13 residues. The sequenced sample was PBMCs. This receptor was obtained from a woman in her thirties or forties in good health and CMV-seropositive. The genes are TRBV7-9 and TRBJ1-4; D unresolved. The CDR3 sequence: CASSRRGLSNLFF. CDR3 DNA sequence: TGTGCCAGCAGTCGTCGAGGTCTCAGCAATCTGTTTTTT.